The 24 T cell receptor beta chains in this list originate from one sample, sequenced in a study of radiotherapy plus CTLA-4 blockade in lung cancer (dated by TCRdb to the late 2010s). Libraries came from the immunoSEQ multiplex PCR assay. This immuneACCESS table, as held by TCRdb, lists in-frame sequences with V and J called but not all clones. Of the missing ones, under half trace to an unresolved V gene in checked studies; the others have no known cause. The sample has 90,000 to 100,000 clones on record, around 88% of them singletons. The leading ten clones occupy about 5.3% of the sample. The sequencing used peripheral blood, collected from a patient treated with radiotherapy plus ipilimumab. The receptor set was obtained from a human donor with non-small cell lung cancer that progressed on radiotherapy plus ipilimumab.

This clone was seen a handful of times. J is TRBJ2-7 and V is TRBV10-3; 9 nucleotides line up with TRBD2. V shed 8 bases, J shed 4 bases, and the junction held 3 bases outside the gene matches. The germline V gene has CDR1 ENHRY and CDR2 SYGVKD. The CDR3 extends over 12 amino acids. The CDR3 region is CAIGSGSYEQYF. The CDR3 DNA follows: TGTGCCATCGGTAGCGGGAGTTACGAGCAGTACTTC.

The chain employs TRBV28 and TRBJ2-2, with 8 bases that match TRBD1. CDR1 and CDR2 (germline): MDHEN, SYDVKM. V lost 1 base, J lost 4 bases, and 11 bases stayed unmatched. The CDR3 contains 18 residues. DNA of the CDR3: TGTGCCAGCAGTTTATATGGACAGGGTTCGAGAGGCACCGGGGAGCTGTTTTTT. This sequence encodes CASSLYGQGSRGTGELFF.

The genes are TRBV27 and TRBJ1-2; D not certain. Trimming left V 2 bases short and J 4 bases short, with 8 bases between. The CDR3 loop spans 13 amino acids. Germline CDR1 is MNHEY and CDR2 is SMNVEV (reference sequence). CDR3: CASSLESGYGYTF. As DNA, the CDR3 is TGTGCCAGCAGTTTAGAGAGTGGCTATGGCTACACCTTC.

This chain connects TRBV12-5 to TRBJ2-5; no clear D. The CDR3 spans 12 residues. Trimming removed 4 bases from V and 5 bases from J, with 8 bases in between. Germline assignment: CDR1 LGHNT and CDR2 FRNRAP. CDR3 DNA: TGTGCTAGTGGTTCCCCCGGTGAGACCCAGTACTTC. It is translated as CASGSPGETQYF.

The CDR3 protein is CASSDWDRGSNEQFF. DNA of the CDR3: TGTGCCAGCAGTGACTGGGACAGGGGGAGCAATGAGCAGTTCTTC. The J gene is TRBJ2-1, the V gene TRBV6-5; 11 bases fit TRBD1. CDR1 and CDR2 (germline): MNHEY, SVGAGI. After removal of 5 bases from V and 6 bases from J, the junction contained 6 bases not matched to a gene. The CDR3 extends over 15 amino acids.

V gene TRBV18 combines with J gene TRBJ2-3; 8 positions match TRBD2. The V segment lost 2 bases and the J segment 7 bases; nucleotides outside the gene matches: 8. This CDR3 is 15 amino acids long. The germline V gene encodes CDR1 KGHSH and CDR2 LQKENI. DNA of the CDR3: TGTGCCAGCTCACCAGCCGGGACTAGTACCAATACGCAGTATTTT. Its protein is CASSPAGTSTNTQYF.

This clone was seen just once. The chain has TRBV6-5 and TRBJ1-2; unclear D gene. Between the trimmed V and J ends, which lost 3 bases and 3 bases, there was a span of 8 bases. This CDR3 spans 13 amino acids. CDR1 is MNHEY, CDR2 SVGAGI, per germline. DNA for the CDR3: TGTGCCAGCAGTTATGGGCCAGACTATGGCTACACCTTC. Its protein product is CASSYGPDYGYTF.

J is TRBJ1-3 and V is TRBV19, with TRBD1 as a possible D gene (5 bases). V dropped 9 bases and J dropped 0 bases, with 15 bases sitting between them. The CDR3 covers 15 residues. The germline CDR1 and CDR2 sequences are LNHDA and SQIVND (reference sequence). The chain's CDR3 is CASSQGRLSGNTIYF. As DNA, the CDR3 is TGTGCCAGCAGTCAGGGACGGCTCTCTGGAAACACCATATATTTT.

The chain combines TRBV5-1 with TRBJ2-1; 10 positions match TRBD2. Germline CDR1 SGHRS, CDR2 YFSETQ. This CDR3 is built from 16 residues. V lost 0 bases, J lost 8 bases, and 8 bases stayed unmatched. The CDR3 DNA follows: TGCGCCAGCAGCTTGGTTTCAGCGGGAGGGCCCCATGAGCAGTTCTTC. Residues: CASSLVSAGGPHEQFF.

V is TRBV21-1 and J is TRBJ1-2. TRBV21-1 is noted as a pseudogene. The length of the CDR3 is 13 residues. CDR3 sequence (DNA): TGTGCCAGCAGCAAAAATGGGGGAGGGGGCTACACCTTC. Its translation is CASSKNGGGGYTF.

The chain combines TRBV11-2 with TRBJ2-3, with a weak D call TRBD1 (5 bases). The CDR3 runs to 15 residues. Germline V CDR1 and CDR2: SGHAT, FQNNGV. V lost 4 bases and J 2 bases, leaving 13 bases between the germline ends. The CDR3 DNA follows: TGTGCCAGCAGCTCCCTCGCCAGGGACACAGATACGCAGTATTTT. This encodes CASSSLARDTDTQYF.

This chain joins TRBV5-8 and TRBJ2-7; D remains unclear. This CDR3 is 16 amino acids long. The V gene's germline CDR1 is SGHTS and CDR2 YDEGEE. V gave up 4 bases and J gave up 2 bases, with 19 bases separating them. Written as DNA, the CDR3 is TGTGCCAGCAGCCCACTGGCCGCAGTGTTGGCCTACGAGCAGTACTTC. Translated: CASSPLAAVLAYEQYF.

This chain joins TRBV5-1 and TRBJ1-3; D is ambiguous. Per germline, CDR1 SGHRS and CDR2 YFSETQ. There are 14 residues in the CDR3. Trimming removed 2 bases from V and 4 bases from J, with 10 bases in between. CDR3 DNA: TGCGCCAGCAGCTTAGGTAGTCCCGGAAACACCATATATTTT. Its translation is CASSLGSPGNTIYF.

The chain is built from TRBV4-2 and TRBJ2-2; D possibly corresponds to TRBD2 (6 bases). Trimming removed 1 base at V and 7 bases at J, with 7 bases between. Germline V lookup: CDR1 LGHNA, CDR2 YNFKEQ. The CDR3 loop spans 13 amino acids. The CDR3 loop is CASSQVADGELFF. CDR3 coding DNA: TGTGCCAGCAGCCAAGTAGCGGACGGGGAGCTGTTTTTT.

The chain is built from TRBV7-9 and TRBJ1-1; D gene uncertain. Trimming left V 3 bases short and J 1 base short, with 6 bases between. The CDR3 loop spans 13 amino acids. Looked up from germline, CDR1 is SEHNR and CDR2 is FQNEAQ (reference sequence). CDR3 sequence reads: CASSFMANTEAFF. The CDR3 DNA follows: TGTGCCAGCAGCTTTATGGCGAACACTGAAGCTTTCTTT.

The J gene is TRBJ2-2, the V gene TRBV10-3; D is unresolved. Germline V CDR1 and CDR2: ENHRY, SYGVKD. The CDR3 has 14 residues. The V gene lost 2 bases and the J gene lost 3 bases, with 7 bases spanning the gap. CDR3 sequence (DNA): TGTGCCATCAGTGAGGCGCTAGACACCGGGGAGCTGTTTTTT. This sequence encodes CAISEALDTGELFF.

The CDR3 nucleotides read TGTGCCAGCAGTTACCGGGGACCATCGGGCTATGGCTACACCTTC. Translated: CASSYRGPSGYGYTF. The V and J genes are TRBV6-5 and TRBJ1-2; possibly TRBD1 for D (5 bases). Trimming left V 2 bases short and J 4 bases short, with 14 bases between. This CDR3 has 15 residues. Germline loops: CDR1 MNHEY, CDR2 SVGAGI.

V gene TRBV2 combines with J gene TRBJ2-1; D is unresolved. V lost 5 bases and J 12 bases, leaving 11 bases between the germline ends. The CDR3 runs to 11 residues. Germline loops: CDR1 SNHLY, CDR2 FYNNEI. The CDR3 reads CASSLDYGQFF. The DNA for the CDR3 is TGTGCCAGCAGTCTTGATTATGGGCAGTTCTTC.

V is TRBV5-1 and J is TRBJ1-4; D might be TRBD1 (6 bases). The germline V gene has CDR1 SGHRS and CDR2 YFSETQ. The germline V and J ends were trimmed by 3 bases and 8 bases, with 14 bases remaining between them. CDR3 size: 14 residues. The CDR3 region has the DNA TGCGCCAGCAGCTCGACAGGTCTAGGCGAAAAACTGTTTTTT. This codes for CASSSTGLGEKLFF.

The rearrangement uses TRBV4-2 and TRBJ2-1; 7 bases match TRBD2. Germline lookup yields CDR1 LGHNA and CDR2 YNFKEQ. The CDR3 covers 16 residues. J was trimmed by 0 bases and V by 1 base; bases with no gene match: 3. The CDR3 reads CASSQGGGSSYNEQFF. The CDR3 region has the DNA TGTGCCAGCAGCCAAGGCGGGGGTAGCTCCTACAATGAGCAGTTCTTC.

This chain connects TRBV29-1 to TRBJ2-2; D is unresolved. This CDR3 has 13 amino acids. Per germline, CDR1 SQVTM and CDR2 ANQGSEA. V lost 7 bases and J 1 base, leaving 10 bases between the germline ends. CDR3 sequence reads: CSARPQNTGELFF. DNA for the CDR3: TGCAGCGCCAGGCCCCAGAACACCGGGGAGCTGTTTTTT.

The CDR3 nucleotides are TGTGCCAGCAGCGTTGAGGGGAGCACCGGGGAGCTGTTTTTT. It codes for CASSVEGSTGELFF. This chain links TRBV9 with TRBJ2-2; either TRBD1 or TRBD2 may fit D (5 bases each). CDR1 and CDR2 (germline): SGDLS, YYNGEE. Between the trimmed V and J ends, which lost 2 bases and 4 bases, there was a span of 9 bases. This CDR3 comprises 14 residues.

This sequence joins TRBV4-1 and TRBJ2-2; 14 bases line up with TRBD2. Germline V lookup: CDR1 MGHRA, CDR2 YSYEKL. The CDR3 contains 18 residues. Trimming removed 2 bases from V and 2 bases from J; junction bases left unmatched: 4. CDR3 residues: CASSQSTSGRVNTGELFF. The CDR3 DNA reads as TGCGCCAGCAGCCAATCGACTAGCGGGAGGGTAAACACCGGGGAGCTGTTTTTT.

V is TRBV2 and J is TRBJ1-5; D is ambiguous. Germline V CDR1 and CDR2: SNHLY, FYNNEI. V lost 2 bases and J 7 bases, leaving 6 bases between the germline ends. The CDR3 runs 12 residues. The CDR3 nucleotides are TGTGCCAGCAGTGAACGAGGGCAGCCCCAGCATTTT. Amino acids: CASSERGQPQHF.